These 15 T cell receptor beta chains were all obtained from the same sample, sequenced in a study of cytotoxic CD8 clonotypes in ibrutinib-treated CLL. The repertoire was sequenced with immunoSEQ multiplex PCR; TCRdb's copy has only in-frame clones and lacks some. Seen here are more than 200,000 clones, 79% observed once, and the top ten hold roughly an eighth. This sample comprised PBMCs, obtained after 12 months of ibrutinib treatment. These receptors all stem from a human donor with chronic lymphocytic leukemia.

This sequence joins TRBV7-2 and TRBJ2-7; 8 positions match TRBD2. The CDR3 covers 16 residues. J gave up 7 bases and V 6 bases, and 17 bases lay outside the gene matches. Germline-derived CDR1 and CDR2 are SGHTA and FQGNSA. CDR3 in amino acids: CASRAGGAYQSWEQYF. As DNA, the CDR3 is TGTGCCAGCAGGGCCGGGGGGGCGTATCAGTCGTGGGAGCAGTACTTC. The variable domain in full, with the rest retrieved from reference TRBV7-2 and TRBJ2-7, is GAGVSQSPSNKVTEKGKDVELRCDPISGHTALYWYRQSLGQGLEFLIYFQGNSAPDKSGLPSDRFSAERTGGSVSTLTIQRTQQEDSAVYLCASRAGGAYQSWEQYFGPGTRLTVT.

This clone has only one observation. The chain uses TRBV5-4 and TRBJ1-2; D remains ambiguous. V was trimmed by 0 bases and J by 2 bases, leaving 5 bases between them. Germline CDR1 and CDR2: SGHNT and YYREEE (reference sequence). The CDR3 length is 13 residues. DNA for the CDR3: TGTGCCAGCAGCTTGGGGGGAAACTATGGCTACACCTTC. It encodes CASSLGGNYGYTF.

The genes are TRBV6-6 and TRBJ2-5, with D unresolved. CDR3 length equals 14 residues. Germline V gene data show CDR1 as MNHNY and CDR2 as SVGAGI (reference sequence). Trimming removed 0 bases from V and 1 base from J, with 6 bases in between. The CDR3 spells CASSYSNGQETQYF. The CDR3 nucleotides are TGTGCCAGCAGTTACTCCAACGGCCAAGAGACCCAGTACTTC.

This chain joins TRBV7-3 and TRBJ2-5; 11 bases are shared with TRBD2. From germline, CDR1 is SGHTA and CDR2 FQGTGA. This CDR3 has 16 residues. Trimming took 1 base from V and 1 from J; bases not matched to a gene: 2. This CDR3 is CASSLNGLAGQETQYF. In DNA, the CDR3 is TGTGCCAGCAGCTTAAACGGACTAGCGGGCCAAGAGACCCAGTACTTC. The full variable domain, with the rest looked up from reference TRBV7-3 and TRBJ2-5, is GAGVSQTPSNKVTEKGKYVELRCDPISGHTALYWYRQSLGQGPEFLIYFQGTGAADDSGLPNDRFFAVRPEGSVSTLKIQRTERGDSAVYLCASSLNGLAGQETQYFGPGTRLLVL.

This clone has just a few counts. V is TRBV6-1 and J is TRBJ1-5, with D uncertain. This CDR3 contains 14 residues. The V end lost 7 bases, the J end lost 2 bases, and 12 bases lay between the germline ends. Germline V lookup: CDR1 MNHNS, CDR2 SASEGT. In DNA form, the CDR3 reads TGTGCCAGCAACCAATCCGGGGGCAATCAGCCCCAGCATTTT. Translation gives CASNQSGGNQPQHF.

This clone showed up just a few times. This chain links TRBV7-6 with TRBJ2-7; D tentatively reads TRBD1 or TRBD2 (5 bases each). V lost 1 base to trimming and J lost 4 bases, with 11 bases between them. CDR3 size: 14 residues. Germline CDR1 is SGHVS and CDR2 is FNYEAQ. This CDR3 reads CASSLGGTLYEQYF. The CDR3 DNA reads TGTGCCAGCAGCTTAGGAGGGACCCTATACGAGCAGTACTTC.

V is TRBV6-1 and J is TRBJ2-7, with 10 bases aligning to TRBD1. Germline CDR1 and CDR2: MNHNS and SASEGT. CDR3 length: 15 residues. Trimming cost V 3 bases and J 4 bases; bases outside gene matches: 6. CDR3 amino acids: CASSEWGQGKYEQYF. The CDR3 DNA reads TGTGCCAGCAGTGAGTGGGGACAGGGGAAATACGAGCAGTACTTC.

This chain connects TRBV5-6 to TRBJ2-5; D perhaps matches TRBD1 (6 bases). This CDR3 has 15 amino acids. Germline V gene data show CDR1 as SGHDT and CDR2 as YYEEEE. The V end lost 4 bases, the J end lost 3 bases, and 16 bases lay between the germline ends. CDR3 residues: CASSESGTKKETQYF. The DNA of the CDR3 is TGTGCCAGCAGCGAATCCGGGACAAAAAAAGAGACCCAGTACTTC. Variable domain in full (rest from reference TRBV5-6 and TRBJ2-5): DAGVTQSPTHLIKTRGQQVTLRCSPKSGHDTVSWYQQALGQGPQFIFQYYEEEERQRGNFPDRFSGHQFPNYSSELNVNALLLGDSALYLCASSESGTKKETQYFGPGTRLLVL.

The V gene is TRBV19, the J gene TRBJ2-7, with 10 bases fitting TRBD1. The trim removed 10 bases at V and 5 bases at J, leaving 8 bases unmatched. Per the germline V gene, CDR1 is LNHDA and CDR2 is SQIVND (reference sequence). This CDR3 has 13 amino acids. The CDR3 region is CATNGQGVDEQYF. CDR3 nucleotide sequence: TGTGCCACCAACGGACAGGGGGTCGACGAGCAGTACTTC.

This clone appeared once. The CDR3 sequence: CASSSYWGLAGETNTGELFF. In nucleotides, the CDR3 is TGTGCCAGCAGCTCCTACTGGGGGCTAGCGGGAGAGACGAACACCGGGGAGCTGTTTTTT. The chain has TRBV14 and TRBJ2-2; 10 nucleotides match TRBD2. Germline CDR1 and CDR2: SGHDN and FVKESK. The CDR3 sequence is 20 residues long. V shed 5 bases and J 0 bases; nucleotides not matched to a gene: 15.

V gene TRBV2 combines with J gene TRBJ1-6; D is unclear. V was shortened by 4 bases and J by 12 bases, with 10 bases between the two germline ends. The CDR3 has 12 amino acids. The germline gives CDR1 SNHLY, CDR2 FYNNEI. The CDR3 reads CASSVGSGPLHF. CDR3 bases: TGTGCCAGCAGTGTGGGGAGCGGACCCCTCCACTTT.

V gene TRBV6-6 combines with J gene TRBJ2-3; a possible D gene is TRBD2 (5 bases). The CDR3 consists of 14 residues. V dropped 5 bases and J dropped 2 bases, with 11 bases sitting between them. Germline V CDR1 and CDR2: MNHNY, SVGAGI (reference sequence). The chain's CDR3 is CASSPPGNTDTQYF. Written as DNA, the CDR3 is TGTGCCAGCAGTCCCCCCGGGAACACAGATACGCAGTATTTT.

This clone was observed many times. V is TRBV4-2 and J is TRBJ2-7; 9 bases are a match to TRBD2. In germline, CDR1 is LGHNA, CDR2 YNFKEQ. The ends lost 2 bases at V and 3 bases at J; junction bases unmatched: 5. CDR3 length: 15 residues. The CDR3 DNA is TGTGCCAGCAGCCAAACGGGACTAGCAGACTACGAGCAGTACTTC. Its protein product is CASSQTGLADYEQYF.

The genes are TRBV7-4 and TRBJ2-7; the match to TRBD1 covers 8 bases. Germline V gene data show CDR1 as SGHVT and CDR2 as SQSDAQ. V shed 5 bases and J 5 bases; nucleotides not matched to a gene: 20. The CDR3 spans 18 residues. The CDR3 DNA follows: TGTGCCAGCAGCCAATACATTAACGTGGGACAGGAGGAGGACGAGCAGTACTTC. This encodes CASSQYINVGQEEDEQYF.

The rearrangement uses TRBV27 and TRBJ1-1, with D maybe TRBD1 (5 bases). Germline assignment: CDR1 MNHEY and CDR2 SMNVEV (reference sequence). Trimming cost V 6 bases and J 5 bases, with 16 bases left between them. The CDR3 length is 14 residues. CDR3 nucleotides: TGTGCCAGCAGCAGCCTGGGGGGGTTGACTGAAGCTTTCTTT. Protein product: CASSSLGGLTEAFF.